Listed below are T cell receptor beta chains from one sample, sequenced in a study of blood T cell repertoires in COVID-19. Some clones are missing from TCRdb's copy, which holds only in-frame ones; the method was immunoSEQ multiplex PCR. The sample lists around 120,000 clones; 75% to 90% were seen once. Sequencing was performed on peripheral blood. These receptors originate from a woman aged 80 or over with acute or convalescent COVID-19. Each CDR3 is given with its conserved first and last residue. A D gene is named only where the DNA matches it firmly. Size values are once, few and many counts, or a class for expanded clones, and some rows have none.

>once|TRBJ1-3|TRBD1|TRBV5-1
CASSRDGQGSGNTIYF
TGCGCCAGCAGCCGAGATGGACAGGGCTCTGGAAACACCATATATTTT
>-|TRBJ1-4|-|TRBV7-9
CASSRSGSEEKLFF
TGTGCCAGCAGCCGCTCTGGCAGCGAAGAAAAACTGTTTTTT
>-|TRBJ2-7|TRBD2|TRBV5-6
CASSEIGGISYEQYF
TGTGCCAGCAGCGAAATCGGGGGGATCTCCTACGAGCAGTACTTC
>-|TRBJ1-1|-|TRBV4-1
CASSQVGVLNTEAFF
TGCGCCAGCAGCCAGGTAGGGGTGCTGAACACTGAAGCTTTCTTT
>-|TRBJ2-2|-|TRBV29-1
CSVRGGENTGELFF
TGCAGCGTTAGGGGCGGGGAAAACACCGGGGAGCTGTTTTTT
>-|TRBJ1-4|-|TRBV18
CASSPQGEKLFF
TGTGCCAGCTCTCCTCAGGGTGAAAAACTGTTTTTT
>-|TRBJ1-4|-|TRBV2
CASSAGAGEKLFF
TGTGCCAGCAGCGCAGGGGCGGGCGAAAAACTGTTTTTT
>-|TRBJ2-2|-|TRBV19
CASNPPTGTITGELFF
TGTGCCAGTAACCCCCCGACAGGCACTATCACCGGGGAGCTGTTTTTT
>-|TRBJ2-7|TRBD1|TRBV30
CAWSPGQGITYEQYF
TGTGCCTGGAGTCCAGGACAGGGAATCACCTACGAGCAGTACTTC
>-|TRBJ2-7|TRBD2|TRBV24-1
CATSDSLAGTEQYF
TGTGCCACCAGTGATTCCCTAGCGGGGACTGAGCAGTACTTC
>-|TRBJ2-7|TRBD2|TRBV4-1
CASSQDLSAGGGPYEQYF
TGCGCCAGCAGCCAAGACCTTAGTGCGGGCGGGGGACCCTACGAGCAGTACTTC
>once|TRBJ1-6|-|TRBV7-8
CASSLVSSLLHF
TGTGCCAGCAGCTTAGTTTCGAGCTTGCTCCACTTT
>-|TRBJ2-5|TRBD1|TRBV11-3
CASSPGQGQETQYF
TGTGCCAGCAGCCCAGGACAGGGGCAAGAGACCCAGTACTTC
>-|TRBJ1-5|-|TRBV30
CAWSVDRINQPQHF
TGTGCCTGGAGTGTCGACAGGATCAATCAGCCCCAGCATTTT
>-|TRBJ1-2|TRBD1|TRBV12-5
CASGGDRGWAYTF
TGTGCTAGTGGTGGCGACAGGGGGTGGGCCTACACCTTC
>-|TRBJ2-5|TRBD1|TRBV5-8
CASRYRPGQGQETQYF
TGTGCCAGCAGATATCGACCTGGACAGGGGCAAGAGACCCAGTACTTC
>-|TRBJ1-2|-|TRBV28
CASSLPGFLINYGYTF
TGTGCCAGCAGTTTACCCGGGTTCCTGATTAACTATGGCTACACCTTC
>-|TRBJ2-2|TRBD1|TRBV19
CASSIIRGPSGELFF
TGTGCCAGTAGTATAATCAGGGGGCCTTCCGGGGAGCTGTTTTTT
>-|TRBJ1-2|-|TRBV18
CASSPQRAGLYGYTF
TGTGCCAGCTCACCGCAGCGGGCAGGGCTCTATGGCTACACCTTC
>-|TRBJ2-7|TRBD1|TRBV11-2
CASSSNSPGQTNYF
TGTGCCAGCAGCTCAAACTCCCCGGGACAGACGAATTACTTC
>-|TRBJ2-1|-|TRBV5-1
CASSQRAGRLSGENEQFF
TGCGCCAGCAGCCAACGCGCTGGCCGATTGAGCGGAGAGAATGAGCAGTTCTTC
>few|TRBJ1-2|TRBD1|TRBV5-1
CASSLAQGRGSYGYTF
TGCGCCAGCAGCTTGGCACAGGGCAGGGGGTCCTATGGCTACACCTTC
>-|TRBJ2-5|-|TRBV15
CATSRDATRLDQETQYF
TGTGCCACCAGCAGAGATGCAACCCGACTAGATCAAGAGACCCAGTACTTC
>-|TRBJ1-1|-|TRBV15
CATSRRGSPVNTEAFF
TGTGCCACCAGCAGGAGGGGGTCTCCGGTGAACACTGAAGCTTTCTTT
>-|TRBJ1-2|TRBD1|TRBV25-1
CASSESGQGYGYTF
TGTGCCAGCAGTGAATCGGGACAGGGTTATGGCTACACCTTC
>-|TRBJ2-5|TRBD2|TRBV18
CASSPLAGGQETQYF
TGTGCCAGCTCACCACTAGCGGGGGGCCAAGAGACCCAGTACTTC
>once|TRBJ2-1|TRBD1|TRBV11-3
CASSLLRDSPYNEQFF
TGTGCCAGCAGCTTACTCCGGGACAGCCCCTACAATGAGCAGTTCTTC
>-|TRBJ2-5|-|TRBV5-1
CASSLAPTEETQYF
TGCGCCAGCAGCTTGGCCCCTACTGAAGAGACCCAGTACTTC
>-|TRBJ1-1|-|TRBV28
CASSYGRGRTEAFF
TGTGCCAGCAGTTACGGCAGGGGAAGGACTGAAGCTTTCTTT
>-|TRBJ2-1|TRBD2|TRBV3-1/TRBV3-2
CASSHSGGTYNEQFF
TGTGCCAGCAGCCATAGCGGGGGGACCTACAATGAGCAGTTCTTC
>-|TRBJ2-1|TRBD2|TRBV7-6
CASSLGRPAGVDEQFF
TGTGCCAGCAGCTTAGGGCGGCCAGCGGGGGTGGATGAGCAGTTCTTC
>-|TRBJ1-2|-|TRBV6-1
CASSEGLGGDYGYTF
TGTGCCAGCAGTGAAGGTTTAGGAGGTGACTATGGCTACACCTTC
>-|TRBJ2-7|-|TRBV2
CASSVFDEQYF
TGTGCCAGCAGTGTATTCGACGAGCAGTACTTC
>-|TRBJ2-3|TRBD1|TRBV5-1
CASSWGQGAIADTQYF
TGCGCCAGCAGCTGGGGACAGGGGGCAATTGCAGATACGCAGTATTTT
>-|TRBJ1-1|-|TRBV6-5
CASSSTGMNTEAFF
TGTGCCAGCAGCTCGACAGGTATGAACACTGAAGCTTTCTTT
>-|TRBJ2-2|-|TRBV10-3
CAISDWNTGELFF
TGTGCCATCAGTGACTGGAACACCGGGGAGCTGTTTTTT
>-|TRBJ2-1|TRBD2|TRBV7-6
CASSIGLAGPNEQFF
TGTGCCAGCAGCATCGGACTAGCGGGGCCGAATGAGCAGTTCTTC
>-|TRBJ2-1|TRBD2|TRBV10-3
CAISPGGPYNEQFF
TGTGCCATCAGTCCGGGGGGGCCTTACAATGAGCAGTTCTTC
>-|TRBJ2-1|TRBD2|TRBV11-3
CASSPDPSGSSNEQFF
TGTGCCAGCAGTCCAGACCCTAGCGGGAGTTCCAATGAGCAGTTCTTC
>-|TRBJ1-4|-|TRBV5-4
CASSQTQGSHEKLFF
TGTGCCAGCAGCCAGACTCAGGGGAGTCATGAAAAACTGTTTTTT
>few|TRBJ1-2|TRBD1|TRBV5-4
CASSLGGQGRYGYTF
TGTGCCAGCAGCTTGGGAGGACAGGGTCGTTATGGCTACACCTTC
>-|TRBJ2-7|-|TRBV10-3
CAISAREAGRYEQYF
TGTGCCATCAGTGCCCGCGAGGCGGGCCGGTACGAGCAGTACTTC
>-|TRBJ1-1|-|TRBV7-9
CASSSPTGTMNTEAFF
TGTGCCAGCAGCTCCCCCACCGGCACTATGAACACTGAAGCTTTCTTT
>-|TRBJ2-1|TRBD1|TRBV6-5
CATWLGQGVDEQFF
TGTGCCACTTGGTTGGGACAGGGAGTCGATGAGCAGTTCTTC
>-|TRBJ1-5|-|TRBV12-3/TRBV12-4
CASTDSVNQPQHF
TGTGCCAGCACCGACAGTGTCAATCAGCCCCAGCATTTT
>-|TRBJ2-1|TRBD1|TRBV7-9
CASSLAGGRNEQFF
TGTGCCAGCAGCTTGGCAGGGGGAAGAAATGAGCAGTTCTTC